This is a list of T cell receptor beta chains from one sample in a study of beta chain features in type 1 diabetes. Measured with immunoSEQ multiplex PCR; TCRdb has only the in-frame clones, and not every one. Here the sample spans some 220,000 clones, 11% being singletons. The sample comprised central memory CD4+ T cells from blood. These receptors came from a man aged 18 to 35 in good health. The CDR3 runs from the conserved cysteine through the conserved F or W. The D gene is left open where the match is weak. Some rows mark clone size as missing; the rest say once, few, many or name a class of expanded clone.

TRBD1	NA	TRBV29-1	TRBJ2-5	CSVESQGAGTQYF	TGCAGCGTTGAAAGTCAGGGGGCAGGGACCCAGTACTTC
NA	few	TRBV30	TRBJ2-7	CAWSDGGWSYEQYF	TGTGCCTGGAGTGATGGCGGCTGGTCCTACGAGCAGTACTTC
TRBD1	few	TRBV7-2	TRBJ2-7	CASSSRTGNEQYF	TGTGCCAGCAGCTCCCGGACAGGGAACGAGCAGTACTTC
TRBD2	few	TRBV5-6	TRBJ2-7	CASSLVAGTSGRDEQYF	TGTGCCAGCAGCTTGGTAGCTGGGACTAGCGGGAGGGACGAGCAGTACTTC
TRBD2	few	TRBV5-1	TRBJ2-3	CASSLGTSGKDGSTDTQYF	TGCGCCAGCAGCTTAGGGACTAGCGGGAAAGATGGAAGCACAGATACGCAGTATTTT
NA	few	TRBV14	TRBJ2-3	CASSDGTASTDTQYF	TGTGCCAGCAGCGACGGGACGGCTAGCACAGATACGCAGTATTTT
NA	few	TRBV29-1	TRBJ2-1	CSVDRGRRGDNEQFF	TGCAGCGTTGATCGGGGGCGCAGGGGTGACAATGAGCAGTTCTTC
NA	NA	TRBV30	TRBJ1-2	CAWSVRVHSKGGYTF	TGTGCCTGGAGTGTACGGGTACACAGTAAGGGGGGCTACACCTTC
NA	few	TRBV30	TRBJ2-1	CAWSAGSYDNEQFF	TGTGCCTGGAGTGCCGGGAGTTATGACAATGAGCAGTTCTTC
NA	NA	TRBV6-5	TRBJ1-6	CASSLGRVRSPLHF	TGTGCCAGCAGTCTAGGGAGGGTTCGTTCACCCCTCCACTTT
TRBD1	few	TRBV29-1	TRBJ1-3	CSAATGGNGNTIYF	TGCAGCGCCGCTACAGGGGGCAATGGAAACACCATATATTTT
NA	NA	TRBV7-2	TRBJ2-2	CASSFDRFPGELFF	TGTGCCAGCAGCTTCGACAGGTTTCCCGGGGAGCTGTTTTTT
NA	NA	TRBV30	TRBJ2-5	CAWSGRGGAQETQYF	TGTGCCTGGAGTGGCAGGGGAGGGGCCCAAGAGACCCAGTACTTC
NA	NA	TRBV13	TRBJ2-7	CASSLQGGYEQYF	TGTGCCAGCAGCTTACAGGGTGGATACGAGCAGTACTTC
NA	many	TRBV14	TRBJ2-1	CASSQDPPISSYNEQFF	TGTGCCAGCAGCCAAGATCCCCCCATTAGCTCCTACAATGAGCAGTTCTTC
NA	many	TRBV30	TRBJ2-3	CAWSVRDTQYF	TGTGCCTGGAGTGTACGAGATACGCAGTATTTT
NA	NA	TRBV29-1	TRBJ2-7	CSVARDNEQYF	TGCAGCGTTGCTCGCGACAACGAGCAGTACTTC
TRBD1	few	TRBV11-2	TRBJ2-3	CASSSVPGQDTQYF	TGTGCCAGCAGCTCGGTCCCGGGACAGGATACGCAGTATTTT
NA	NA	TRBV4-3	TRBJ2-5	CASSQTSRYQETQYF	TGCGCCAGCAGCCAAACTTCTCGGTACCAAGAGACCCAGTACTTC
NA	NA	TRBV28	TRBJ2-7	CASSWVLASDPYEQYF	TGTGCCAGCAGTTGGGTCCTGGCTTCTGACCCCTACGAGCAGTACTTC
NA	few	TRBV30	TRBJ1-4	CAWREQVTNEKLFF	TGTGCCTGGAGAGAACAGGTTACTAATGAAAAACTGTTTTTT
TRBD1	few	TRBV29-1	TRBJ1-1	CSVGQANTEAFF	TGCAGCGTGGGACAGGCGAACACTGAAGCTTTCTTT
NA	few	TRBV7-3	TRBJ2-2	CASSFSNTGELFF	TGTGCCAGCAGCTTCTCTAACACCGGGGAGCTGTTTTTT
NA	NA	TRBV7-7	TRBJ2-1	CASSPAYNEQFF	TGTGCTAGCAGCCCCGCCTACAATGAGCAGTTCTTC
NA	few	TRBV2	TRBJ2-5	CASSEEKGETQYF	TGTGCCAGCAGTGAAGAGAAAGGAGAGACCCAGTACTTC
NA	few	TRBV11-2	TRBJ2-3	CASSITDTQYF	TGTGCCAGCAGCATCACAGATACGCAGTATTTT
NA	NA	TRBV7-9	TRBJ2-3	CASSPGGTQYF	TGTGCCAGCAGCCCCGGCGGTACGCAGTATTTT
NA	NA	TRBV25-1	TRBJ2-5	CATAAVARETQYF	TGTGCCACCGCTGCGGTAGCGAGGGAGACCCAGTACTTC
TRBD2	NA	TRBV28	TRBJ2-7	CASSQRKGASGRHEQYF	TGTGCCAGCAGTCAAAGGAAGGGGGCTAGCGGGAGGCACGAGCAGTACTTC
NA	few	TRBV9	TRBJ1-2	CASSVEEQAYGYTF	TGTGCCAGCAGCGTAGAAGAACAGGCCTATGGCTACACCTTC
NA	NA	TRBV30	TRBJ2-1	CAWSLGSRENNEQFF	TGTGCCTGGAGTCTGGGCTCTCGGGAGAACAATGAGCAGTTCTTC
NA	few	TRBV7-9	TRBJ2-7	CASSLGGGSHEQYF	TGTGCCAGCAGCTTAGGAGGGGGAAGCCACGAGCAGTACTTC
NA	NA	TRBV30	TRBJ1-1	CAWSLTRNTEAFF	TGTGCCTGGAGCCTAACCCGGAACACTGAAGCTTTCTTT